This entry concerns a single T cell receptor beta chain. Its matching antigen is unknown. This entry belongs to a study of response to subunit inactivated influenza vaccine. Study results and caveats: The authors suggested that every seasonal influenza vaccination recruits few new T cells.

MiXCR, applied by TCRdb to the RT-PCR reads, yields one record per CDR3 protein. The data hold roughly 570,000 distinct CDR3 sequences, with under 15% observed a single time. Between the trimmed V and J ends, which lost 8 bases and 10 bases, there was a span of 14 bases. The CDR3 covers 11 residues. Germline lookup yields CDR1 MNHNY and CDR2 SVGAGI (reference sequence). The material was PBMCs from blood, obtained 40 to 50 days after vaccination. This sequence joins TRBV6-6 and TRBJ1-1; perhaps TRBD1 as D (5 bases). This TCR was recovered from a man in his fifties or sixties who received an inactivated influenza vaccine. DNA of the CDR3: TGTGCCAGCGGGGGAGGGGCGGGAGCTTTCTTT. As protein: CASGGGAGAFF.